This T cell receptor beta chain was sequenced for a study of OX40 agonist ivuxolimab in advanced cancers. Study at large: The mean age was approximately 60 years, ranging from roughly 23 to 79, with 82.7% of participants male.

As regards this clone: Its target is not known.

Study-wide results and caveats: Clonal expansion was among the lowest in partial responders at 0.1-3.0 mg/kg, especially CD8+. The expanded peripheral T cells' antigen specificity was not determined. There were, on average, more expanded clones in CD8+ T cells than in CD4+.

Using immunoSEQ multiplex PCR, the repertoire was profiled, and TCRdb retains in-frame clones only, with some absent. In the table there are 75,000 to 90,000 clones, 90% to 95% of which are singletons. The CDR3 runs to 13 residues. The V and J ends lost 6 bases and 6 bases respectively, with 14 bases between them. Germline CDR1 MNHEY, CDR2 SVGAGI. Sequenced here: CD4+ or CD8+ T cells sorted from blood, sampled in a trial of the OX40 agonist ivuxolimab. The rearrangement links TRBV6-5 to TRBJ1-2; maybe TRBD1 (5 bases). The sequence derives from an adult with an advanced solid tumor such as melanoma, head and neck, liver or kidney cancer. CDR3 sequence: CASRKRQGNGYTF. Written as DNA, the CDR3 is TGTGCCAGCAGGAAGAGGCAGGGCAATGGCTACACCTTC.